These 21 T cell receptor beta chains were sequenced from one sample in a study of blood T cell repertoires in COVID-19. The method was immunoSEQ multiplex PCR; TCRdb's version includes in-frame clones alone and lacks a portion of them. The profile covers roughly 100,000 clones, with roughly 89% appearing a single time and 4% to 4.5% taken by the ten largest. The source material was peripheral blood. These receptors all come from a human donor with COVID-19, enrolled during active disease. The donor label of this sample is uncertain.

The rearrangement joins TRBV9 to TRBJ2-3, with D tentatively TRBD2 (5 bases). CDR3 length equals 16 residues. Between the trimmed V and J ends, which lost 3 bases and 3 bases, there was a span of 17 bases. CDR1 and CDR2 from the germline V gene are SGDLS and YYNGEE. The CDR3: CASSATSTVRTDTQYF. The CDR3 region has the DNA TGTGCCAGCAGCGCCACTAGTACGGTTCGGACAGATACGCAGTATTTT.

This chain uses TRBV9 with TRBJ2-7; TRBD1 matches 8 bases. Per the germline V gene, CDR1 is SGDLS and CDR2 is YYNGEE. V dropped 1 base and J dropped 3; count of bases not matched to a gene: 6. The CDR3 length is 15 residues. The CDR3 is CASSVLDRAGYEQYF. The CDR3 DNA reads as TGTGCCAGCAGCGTACTGGACAGGGCTGGCTACGAGCAGTACTTC. The full variable domain, rest sourced from reference TRBV9 and TRBJ2-7, is DSGVTQTPKHLITATGQRVTLRCSPRSGDLSVYWYQQSLDQGLQFLIQYYNGEERAKGNILERFSAQQFPDLHSELNLSSLELGDSALYFCASSVLDRAGYEQYFGPGTRLTVT.

This rearrangement joins TRBV9 to TRBJ1-6; 11 nucleotides line up with TRBD1. CDR1 is SGDLS, CDR2 YYNGEE, per germline. This CDR3 has 15 residues. The V and J ends lost 4 bases and 9 bases, in that order; junction bases with no gene match: 6. The CDR3 coding sequence is TGTGCCAGCAGCCCTCGGACAGGGGGCGGTTCACCCCTCCACTTT. Amino acids: CASSPRTGGGSPLHF.

The rearrangement joins TRBV29-1 to TRBJ1-1, with D perhaps TRBD1 (5 bases). CDR3 length equals 12 residues. V shed 7 bases and J shed 1 base, with 10 bases lying between them. The V gene's germline CDR1 is SQVTM and CDR2 ANQGSEA. DNA for the CDR3: TGCAGCGCAGCTGGACAGAACACTGAAGCTTTCTTT. This gives the protein CSAAGQNTEAFF. The variable domain in full, with the rest retrieved from reference TRBV29-1 and TRBJ1-1, is SAVISQKPSRDICQRGTSLTIQCQVDSQVTMMFWYRQQPGQSLTLIATANQGSEATYESGFVIDKFPISRPNLTFSTLTVSNMSPEDSSIYLCSAAGQNTEAFFGQGTRLTVV.

About this clone itself: Within the sample, other DNA sequences also encode this same CDR3. CDR3 DNA: TGTGCCAGCAGTGAGGCCAGAGAGACCCAGTACTTC. Protein sequence: CASSEARETQYF. V usage is TRBV2 and J usage is TRBJ2-5; D gene ambiguous. Germline lookup yields CDR1 SNHLY and CDR2 FYNNEI. V was shortened by 3 bases and J by 4 bases, with 6 bases between the two germline ends. The CDR3 has 12 amino acids.

This clone was detected only once. The rearrangement joins TRBV24-1 to TRBJ2-1; 9 bases match TRBD1. V lost 4 bases to trimming and J lost 0 bases; unmatched junction nucleotides: 12. The CDR3 has 19 residues. Germline-derived CDR1 and CDR2 are KGHDR and SFDVKD. Here the CDR3 reads CATSDRTGGRKVSYNEQFF. DNA for the CDR3: TGTGCCACCAGTGACCGAACAGGGGGCAGGAAGGTCTCCTACAATGAGCAGTTCTTC.

The chain carries TRBV5-1 and TRBJ1-2; 9 bases map to TRBD1. The length of the CDR3 is 15 residues. With 0 bases clipped from V and 4 bases from J, the junction kept 4 bases outside the gene matches. Germline loops: CDR1 SGHRS, CDR2 YFSETQ. The CDR3 nucleotides read TGCGCCAGCAGCTTGGCTGGACAGGGGACCTATGGCTACACCTTC. As protein: CASSLAGQGTYGYTF.

This clone showed up just a few times. The chain is built from TRBV5-1 and TRBJ1-6; 9 bases are shared with TRBD1. This CDR3 has 14 residues. The germline V gene encodes CDR1 SGHRS and CDR2 YFSETQ. After removal of 4 bases from V and 12 bases from J, the junction contained 8 bases not matched to a gene. CDR3 sequence reads: CASSTGQGERPLHF. The CDR3 coding sequence is TGCGCCAGCAGCACGGGACAGGGTGAGAGACCCCTCCACTTT.

The rearrangement uses TRBV7-9 and TRBJ2-1, with 9 bases identical to TRBD2. Germline V lookup: CDR1 SEHNR, CDR2 FQNEAQ (reference sequence). V lost 2 bases, J lost 1 base, and 3 bases stayed unmatched. There are 16 residues in the CDR3. The CDR3 DNA reads as TGTGCCAGCAGCTTAATTCTAGCGGGGTCCTACAATGAGCAGTTCTTC. It encodes CASSLILAGSYNEQFF.

The chain combines TRBV11-3 with TRBJ2-1; 7 bases are a match to TRBD1. Unmatched junction bases numbered 7, after V lost 1 base and J lost 7 bases. CDR3 length: 15 residues. CDR1 is SGHNT and CDR2 is YENEEA in the germline V gene. This chain's CDR3 is CASSLGDSNLNEQFF. CDR3 coding DNA: TGTGCCAGCAGCTTAGGGGACAGCAACTTGAATGAGCAGTTCTTC.

This sequence joins TRBV20-1 and TRBJ1-3; no clear D gene. Germline V CDR1 and CDR2: DFQATT, SNEGSKA (reference sequence). V shed 3 bases and J shed 6 bases, with 12 bases lying between them. This CDR3 contains 13 residues. CDR3 in DNA: TGCAGTGCTAGTGAGGGTGGAGAAAACACCATATATTTT. It is translated as CSASEGGENTIYF.

This chain uses TRBV5-1 with TRBJ2-5; 10 bases fit TRBD2. Looked up from germline, CDR1 is SGHRS and CDR2 is YFSETQ. This CDR3 region has 16 residues. Trimming took 4 bases from V and 2 from J; bases not matched to a gene: 8. CDR3 DNA sequence: TGCGCCAGCAGCAGGGGGATAGCGGGAGGTCAAGAGACCCAGTACTTC. This translates into CASSRGIAGGQETQYF.

This chain uses TRBV2 with TRBJ2-7, with TRBD2 identical over 7 bases. Germline-derived CDR1 and CDR2 are SNHLY and FYNNEI. This CDR3 is 13 amino acids long. The V and J ends lost 7 bases and 9 bases, in that order; junction bases with no gene match: 12. DNA for the CDR3: TGTGCCAGCACCAGGGCTAGCGGAGGGGTGCAGTACTTC. Translation: CASTRASGGVQYF.

The V and J genes are TRBV24-1 and TRBJ2-3; 8 bases agree with TRBD1. Germline values: CDR1 KGHDR, CDR2 SFDVKD. The CDR3 is 16 residues long. Losses at the gene ends were 4 bases for V and 2 bases for J; bases not matched to a gene: 7. CDR3 in DNA: TGTGCCACCAGTGACCCGGGACAGGAGCCCACAGATACGCAGTATTTT. This encodes CATSDPGQEPTDTQYF.

The V and J genes are TRBV30 and TRBJ1-1; 11 bases map to TRBD1. Germline CDR1 and CDR2: GTSNPN and SVGIG (reference sequence). The ends lost 4 bases at V and 5 bases at J; junction bases unmatched: 12. This CDR3 has 16 amino acids. CDR3 loop: CAWNPGDRGEWTEAFF. CDR3 bases: TGTGCCTGGAATCCGGGGGACAGGGGGGAATGGACTGAAGCTTTCTTT.

A word on this clone: Other nucleotide sequences from this sample produce the same CDR3. The chain couples TRBV7-3 to TRBJ1-1; 8 bases fit TRBD1. Germline CDR1 reads SGHTA; CDR2 reads FQGTGA. V dropped 5 bases and J dropped 3; count of bases not matched to a gene: 5. The CDR3 spans 14 residues. CDR3 loop: CASSLQQGDTEAFF. CDR3 in DNA: TGTGCCAGCAGCCTACAACAGGGGGACACTGAAGCTTTCTTT. Combining the CDR3 with reference TRBV7-3 and TRBJ1-1 gives the whole variable domain GAGVSQTPSNKVTEKGKYVELRCDPISGHTALYWYRQSLGQGPEFLIYFQGTGAADDSGLPNDRFFAVRPEGSVSTLKIQRTERGDSAVYLCASSLQQGDTEAFFGQGTRLTVV.

The rearrangement uses TRBV6-5 and TRBJ1-2; 9 nucleotides line up with TRBD1. V trimming: 0 bases; J trimming: 7 bases; junction bases outside the gene matches: 6. The length of the CDR3 is 15 residues. CDR1 is MNHEY and CDR2 is SVGAGI in the germline V gene. The CDR3 region has the DNA TGTGCCAGCAGTTACTCCGGGACAGGGTTTTTTGGCTACACCTTC. Protein: CASSYSGTGFFGYTF.

This clone was observed a single time. This chain connects TRBV29-1 to TRBJ1-1; D unresolved. The germline CDR1 and CDR2 sequences are SQVTM and ANQGSEA. Trimming stripped 4 bases from V and 1 base from J, with 4 bases between. This CDR3 contains 11 residues. CDR3 amino acids: CSVGENTEAFF. The DNA for the CDR3 is TGCAGCGTTGGCGAGAACACTGAAGCTTTCTTT. The variable domain in full, with the rest retrieved from reference TRBV29-1 and TRBJ1-1, is SAVISQKPSRDICQRGTSLTIQCQVDSQVTMMFWYRQQPGQSLTLIATANQGSEATYESGFVIDKFPISRPNLTFSTLTVSNMSPEDSSIYLCSVGENTEAFFGQGTRLTVV.

A single count supports this clone. The genes are TRBV7-3 and TRBJ2-3; 10 positions match TRBD1. Unmatched junction bases numbered 7, after V lost 5 bases and J lost 5 bases. Germline lookup yields CDR1 SGHTA and CDR2 FQGTGA. The CDR3 totals 15 residues. CDR3 region: CASSDRGLEGDTQYF. The CDR3 DNA follows: TGTGCCAGCAGCGACAGGGGGCTAGAGGGAGATACGCAGTATTTT.

This clone was seen only once. CDR3 bases: TGTGCCAGCTCACTGTCGACGGGGCAAGAGACCCAGTACTTC. Residues: CASSLSTGQETQYF. The V call is TRBV18, the J call TRBJ2-5; TRBD2 is a possible D gene (5 bases). The V end lost 4 bases, the J end lost 2 bases, and 11 bases lay between the germline ends. This CDR3 is built from 14 residues. Germline lookup yields CDR1 KGHSH and CDR2 LQKENI.

This chain links TRBV19 with TRBJ2-3, with 12 bases fitting TRBD2. The germline V gene has CDR1 LNHDA and CDR2 SQIVND (reference sequence). The CDR3 is 19 residues long. The V and J ends lost 0 bases and 1 base, in that order; junction bases with no gene match: 8. The CDR3 DNA sequence: TGTGCCAGTAGTATAGATCCTAGCGGGGGGGCGCCTGGCACAGATACGCAGTATTTT. Amino acids: CASSIDPSGGAPGTDTQYF.